The 26 T cell receptor beta chains below come from one sample, sequenced in a study of T-cell reconstitution after alpha-beta-depleted transplantation in children. Unique molecular identifiers were used to barcode this TCRbeta library. TCRdb independently ran MiXCR on the PCR reads; one entry per CDR3 protein. The data show around 680,000 distinct CDR3 sequences, with around 17% seen just once and approximately 1.1% held by the top ten. The sample was PBMCs from the stem cell graft donor, taken from the stem cell graft. All receptors derive from a human donor who donated a stem cell graft to a child with acute myeloid leukemia.

This clonotype was counted ten times or more. V usage is TRBV20-1 and J usage is TRBJ1-5, with D maybe TRBD1 (6 bases). The ends were cut back, 2 bases at V and 4 bases at J, with 12 bases in the middle. CDR3 size: 14 residues. CDR1 and CDR2 from the germline V gene are DFQATT and SNEGSKA (reference sequence). CDR3 sequence (DNA): TGCAGTGCTAGAACAGGGAAGGGAAATCAGCCCCAGCATTTT. Translating it yields CSARTGKGNQPQHF.

The genes are TRBV20-1 and TRBJ2-1; tentatively, D is TRBD2 (5 bases). Trimming cost V 0 bases and J 7 bases, with 19 bases left between them. The germline V gene has CDR1 DFQATT and CDR2 SNEGSKA (reference sequence). The CDR3 is 16 residues long. The CDR3 reads CSARDGEGLLGNEQFF. CDR3 DNA: TGCAGTGCTAGAGATGGCGAGGGTCTCTTAGGAAATGAGCAGTTCTTC.

This clonotype was found many times. The chain couples TRBV20-1 to TRBJ2-5, with 8 bases lining up with TRBD1. Trimming cost V 2 bases and J 2 bases; bases outside gene matches: 7. The CDR3 length is 15 residues. CDR1 DFQATT and CDR2 SNEGSKA come from the germline V gene (reference sequence). The CDR3 DNA is TGCAGTGCTAGACCATTGCGACAGGGGCAAGAGACCCAGTACTTC. The encoded protein is CSARPLRQGQETQYF.

This clonotype was found many times. V usage is TRBV5-1 and J usage is TRBJ2-7; TRBD1 aligns across 8 bases. After removal of 4 bases from V and 6 bases from J, the junction contained 6 bases not matched to a gene. The germline V gene has CDR1 SGHRS and CDR2 YFSETQ. The CDR3 loop spans 13 amino acids. The DNA for the CDR3 is TGCGCCAGCAGCCCCGGACAGGGAGGCGAGCAGTACTTC. Translation: CASSPGQGGEQYF.

The chain is built from TRBV28 and TRBJ2-2; 9 positions agree with TRBD2. With V trimmed by 6 bases and J by 0 bases, 5 bases remained unmatched. CDR1 and CDR2 (germline): MDHEN, SYDVKM. This CDR3 comprises 16 residues. The CDR3 protein is CASRRGGGANTGELFF. The CDR3 nucleotides read TGTGCCAGCAGACGGGGCGGGGGGGCGAACACCGGGGAGCTGTTTTTT.

In this sample, this clonotype turned up many times. This chain's CDR3 is CSVSLLAGKNIQYF. The CDR3, as DNA: TGCAGCGTATCCCTACTAGCGGGGAAAAACATTCAGTACTTC. J is TRBJ2-4 and V is TRBV29-1, with TRBD2 matching 10 bases. The CDR3 spans 14 residues. Per the germline V gene, CDR1 is SQVTM and CDR2 is ANQGSEA. V trimming: 6 bases; J trimming: 4 bases; junction bases outside the gene matches: 6.

This clonotype showed up many times. The rearrangement joins TRBV4-2 to TRBJ1-1; D gene ambiguous. V dropped 5 bases and J dropped 3 bases, with 19 bases sitting between them. CDR1 is LGHNA, CDR2 YNFKEQ, per germline. CDR3 length equals 16 residues. The CDR3 loop reads CASSTVRWGEDTEAFF. CDR3 bases: TGTGCCAGCAGCACGGTAAGGTGGGGAGAGGACACTGAAGCTTTCTTT.

This clonotype was counted many times. The rearrangement uses TRBV12-3 or TRBV12-4 and TRBJ1-1; D is unclear. The CDR3 sequence is 13 residues long. V was cut by 0 bases and J by 3 bases, with 5 bases left in between. CDR3 coding DNA: TGTGCCAGCAGTTTAGCGATGGACACTGAAGCTTTCTTT. Protein: CASSLAMDTEAFF.

The rearrangement joins TRBV24-1 to TRBJ2-1, with D maybe TRBD2 (6 bases). The CDR3 is 15 amino acids. Trimming pared 0 bases from V and 4 bases from J, leaving 9 bases between. Germline V gene data show CDR1 as KGHDR and CDR2 as SFDVKD. CDR3 region: CATSDLRDFYNEQFF. As DNA, the CDR3 is TGTGCCACCAGTGATTTGAGGGACTTTTACAATGAGCAGTTCTTC.

V and J are TRBV30 and TRBJ2-7; TRBD2 matches at 8 bases. This CDR3 comprises 12 residues. V lost 8 bases to trimming and J lost 2 bases; unmatched junction nucleotides: 5. Looked up from germline, CDR1 is GTSNPN and CDR2 is SVGIG (reference sequence). Here the CDR3 reads CAHSSGPYEQYF. CDR3 coding DNA: TGTGCCCATTCTAGCGGGCCCTACGAGCAGTACTTC.

The chain couples TRBV5-1 to TRBJ2-1, with D maybe TRBD1 (6 bases). CDR1 SGHRS and CDR2 YFSETQ come from the germline V gene. The CDR3 has 14 residues. V was clipped by 6 bases and J by 3 bases, with 13 bases between them. CDR3 in amino acids: CASKGQSDYNEQFF. In DNA form, the CDR3 reads TGCGCCAGCAAGGGACAATCAGACTACAATGAGCAGTTCTTC.

This clonotype was recorded many times. The rearrangement uses TRBV20-1 and TRBJ2-3; D is perhaps TRBD2 (6 bases). Trimming removed 7 bases at V and 2 bases at J, with 13 bases between. The CDR3 is 13 residues long. CDR1 is DFQATT and CDR2 is SNEGSKA in the germline V gene (reference sequence). This CDR3 reads CSVTGGTTDTQYF. The CDR3 DNA reads as TGCAGTGTTACAGGAGGGACCACAGATACGCAGTATTTT.

This clonotype turned up a few times. The rearrangement uses TRBV7-9 and TRBJ2-7, with D possibly matching TRBD2 (6 bases). Trimming took off 11 bases at V and 2 bases at J, with 13 bases between the two ends. The CDR3 is 12 residues long. Germline values: CDR1 SEHNR, CDR2 FQNEAQ (reference sequence). CDR3 DNA: TGTGCCGGGGAGGCTCCGACCTACGAGCAGTACTTC. Encoded protein: CAGEAPTYEQYF. The whole variable domain, remainder taken from reference TRBV7-9 and TRBJ2-7, is DTGVSQNPRHKITKRGQNVTFRCDPISEHNRLYWYRQTLGQGPEFLTYFQNEAQLEKSRLLSDRFSAERPKGSFSTLEIQRTEQGDSAMYLCAGEAPTYEQYFGPGTRLTVT.

This clonotype was counted ten times or more. This chain joins TRBV12-3 or TRBV12-4 and TRBJ2-1; 7 bases agree with TRBD2. The CDR3 covers 12 residues. With V trimmed by 6 bases and J by 8 bases, 4 bases remained unmatched. As DNA, the CDR3 is TGTGCCAGCAGCCTTGGGAGGGATGAGCAGTTCTTC. Translating it yields CASSLGRDEQFF.

This clonotype was detected a few times. This chain links TRBV20-1 with TRBJ1-5, with 7 nucleotides matching TRBD1. This CDR3 contains 13 residues. V dropped 5 bases and J dropped 6; count of bases not matched to a gene: 7. The germline CDR1 and CDR2 sequences are DFQATT and SNEGSKA (reference sequence). CDR3 region: CSAYSGGSQPQHF. In nucleotides, the CDR3 is TGCAGTGCTTACTCAGGGGGGTCTCAGCCCCAGCATTTT.

The genes are TRBV7-2 and TRBJ1-1; tentative D call: TRBD1 (5 bases). The CDR3 extends over 14 amino acids. V dropped 4 bases and J dropped 4 bases, with 13 bases sitting between them. The germline CDR1 and CDR2 sequences are SGHTA and FQGNSA. DNA for the CDR3: TGTGCCAGCAGCTCCCCCGGGACCATCACTGAAGCTTTCTTT. Protein: CASSSPGTITEAFF.

This clonotype appeared many times. The chain has TRBV7-2 and TRBJ2-3; unclear D gene. The CDR3 consists of 14 residues. V was pared by 5 bases and J by 5 bases, with 14 bases between. Per the germline V gene, CDR1 is SGHTA and CDR2 is FQGNSA. The CDR3 here is CASSADWREDTQYF. The CDR3 bases are TGTGCCAGCAGCGCCGACTGGAGAGAAGATACGCAGTATTTT.

The chain uses TRBV7-8 and TRBJ2-7; maybe TRBD2 (7 bases). The CDR3 is made up of 14 amino acids. V was pared by 1 base and J by 4 bases, with 11 bases between. Germline CDR1 and CDR2: SGHVS and FQNEAQ. The CDR3 sequence is CASSLEGGGYEQYV. The CDR3 DNA follows: TGTGCCAGCAGCTTAGAGGGGGGGGGTTACGAGCAGTACGTC.

This clonotype has more than one count but fewer than ten. The chain combines TRBV7-9 with TRBJ2-1; D unresolved. The CDR3 runs to 13 residues. The V end lost 1 base, the J end lost 6 bases, and 7 bases lay between the germline ends. Germline V CDR1 and CDR2: SEHNR, FQNEAQ (reference sequence). Here the CDR3 DNA reads TGTGCCAGCAGCTTAGGGGATTTCAATGAGCAGTTCTTC. Protein product: CASSLGDFNEQFF.

The chain has TRBV5-1 and TRBJ2-5; either TRBD1 or TRBD2 may fit D (5 bases each). The CDR3 length is 16 residues. Germline-derived CDR1 and CDR2 are SGHRS and YFSETQ. Trimming took off 3 bases at V and 6 bases at J, with 21 bases between the two ends. The CDR3 is CASSSTASDSRQTQYF. The DNA of the CDR3 is TGCGCCAGCAGCTCGACAGCCTCGGACTCTAGACAGACCCAGTACTTC.

This clonotype has only a few counts. This chain connects TRBV7-3 to TRBJ2-2; unclear D gene. Looked up from germline, CDR1 is SGHTA and CDR2 is FQGTGA. This CDR3 contains 18 residues. Trimming pared 1 base from V and 1 base from J, leaving 16 bases between. CDR3 sequence: CASSLISRGGLNTGELFF. The DNA of the CDR3 is TGTGCCAGCAGCTTAATTTCCAGAGGCGGCTTGAACACCGGGGAGCTGTTTTTT.

This clonotype showed up many times. The rearrangement uses TRBV5-5 and TRBJ1-2, with a possible D match to TRBD1 (5 bases). The germline V and J ends were trimmed by 5 bases and 6 bases, with 17 bases remaining between them. The CDR3 contains 14 residues. Germline lookup yields CDR1 SGHKS and CDR2 YYEKEE (reference sequence). The CDR3 spells CASRPAREANGYTF. Written as DNA, the CDR3 is TGTGCCAGCAGGCCGGCCAGGGAGGCGAATGGCTACACCTTC. The full variable domain, with the rest looked up from reference TRBV5-5 and TRBJ1-2, is DAGVTQSPTHLIKTRGQQVTLRCSPISGHKSVSWYQQVLGQGPQFIFQYYEKEERGRGNFPDRFSARQFPNYSSELNVNALLLGDSALYLCASRPAREANGYTFGSGTRLTVV.

This clonotype occurred a few times. The chain has TRBV4-3 and TRBJ2-5; D gene unclear. V shed 0 bases and J shed 5 bases, with 13 bases lying between them. The germline V gene has CDR1 LGHNA and CDR2 YSLEER. The CDR3 sequence is 15 residues long. The CDR3 bases are TGCGCCAGCAGCCAAGAAGGGTCTAGGATGGAGACCCAGTACTTC. Its translation is CASSQEGSRMETQYF.

The CDR3 bases are TGTGCCTCCTCCGGCCTCACCCCCGGGGAGCTGTTTTTT. It specifies CASSGLTPGELFF. This sequence joins TRBV10-3 and TRBJ2-2; D unresolved. V dropped 11 bases and J dropped 6 bases, with 16 bases sitting between them. The CDR3 extends over 13 amino acids. CDR1 is ENHRY, CDR2 SYGVKD, per germline.

Many counts were recorded for this clonotype. The rearrangement joins TRBV29-1 to TRBJ1-4, with TRBD1 identical over 12 bases. There are 13 residues in the CDR3. CDR1 is SQVTM, CDR2 ANQGSEA, per germline. V lost 3 bases and J lost 8; bases outside the gene matches: 1. CDR3 loop: CSVEGQGAEKLFF. In nucleotides, the CDR3 is TGCAGCGTTGAGGGACAGGGGGCCGAAAAACTGTTTTTT.

This clonotype was observed a few times. This sequence joins TRBV10-3 and TRBJ2-7; TRBD2 aligns across 10 bases. After removal of 4 bases from V and 5 bases from J, the junction contained 5 bases not matched to a gene. Germline values: CDR1 ENHRY, CDR2 SYGVKD. CDR3 length: 14 amino acids. The CDR3 DNA is TGTGCCATCAGTGCGGGACTAGCGTTACACGAGCAGTACGTC. Amino acids: CAISAGLALHEQYV.